This entry lists 31 T cell receptor beta chains sequenced from one sample in a study of blood T cell repertoires in COVID-19. This table comes from immunoSEQ multiplex PCR, and its TCRdb copy is limited to in-frame clones, with some not included. The sample consists of tens of thousands of clones, 75% to 90% of them appearing once. The sequenced sample was peripheral blood. The receptors here all came from a man between 60 and 75 years old with active or convalescent COVID-19.

V usage is TRBV11-3 and J usage is TRBJ2-1, with TRBD2 matching 12 bases. The CDR3 extends over 19 amino acids. The J segment lost 2 bases and the V segment lost 5 bases, leaving 13 bases of the junction unmatched. The V gene's germline CDR1 is SGHNT and CDR2 YENEEA. CDR3: CASSPRPGTSGRPYNEQFF. The DNA for the CDR3 is TGTGCCAGCAGCCCCCGGCCAGGGACTAGCGGGCGACCCTACAATGAGCAGTTCTTC.

The V gene is TRBV7-8, the J gene TRBJ2-3, with D possibly matching TRBD1 (6 bases). From germline, CDR1 is SGHVS and CDR2 FQNEAQ. Trimming pared 5 bases from V and 0 bases from J, leaving 15 bases between. The CDR3 runs 16 residues. The CDR3: CASSPTDSPSTDTQYF. The CDR3 DNA is TGTGCCAGCAGCCCCACGGACAGCCCTAGCACAGATACGCAGTATTTT.

This clone was detected a few times. This chain connects TRBV10-3 to TRBJ2-3; D perhaps matches TRBD1 (6 bases). This CDR3 spans 12 amino acids. V was pared by 6 bases and J by 6 bases, with 10 bases between. Germline CDR1 ENHRY, CDR2 SYGVKD. CDR3 sequence reads: CAISSRGDTQYF. CDR3 DNA: TGTGCCATCAGCTCTAGGGGGGATACGCAGTATTTT.

The gene calls are TRBV15 and TRBJ1-2; perhaps TRBD1 as D (6 bases). Germline lookup yields CDR1 LNHNV and CDR2 YYDKDF (reference sequence). Trimming removed 6 bases from V and 5 bases from J, with 28 bases in between. The CDR3 covers 18 residues. CDR3 DNA sequence: TGTGCCACCAGTCAGCCCCCTTTCTCTCGACAGGCGTGGTATGGCTACACCTTC. It specifies CATSQPPFSRQAWYGYTF.

This rearrangement joins TRBV4-1 to TRBJ1-1; 8 nucleotides align to TRBD1. Germline CDR1 reads MGHRA; CDR2 reads YSYEKL. CDR3 length: 15 residues. J was trimmed by 6 bases and V by 10 bases; bases with no gene match: 16. The CDR3 is CATSSQGEVRAEAFF. Here the CDR3 DNA reads TGCGCCACTTCGTCACAGGGGGAAGTTAGGGCTGAAGCTTTCTTT.

The chain employs TRBV12-3 or TRBV12-4 and TRBJ2-5; D is unresolved. Between the trimmed V and J ends, which lost 5 bases and 4 bases, there was a span of 8 bases. CDR3 length equals 12 residues. The CDR3 reads CASSRVRETQYF. The CDR3 nucleotides read TGTGCCAGCAGTCGGGTCAGAGAGACCCAGTACTTC.

The chain carries TRBV28 and TRBJ1-5; D may be TRBD1 (6 bases). The CDR3 is made up of 13 amino acids. CDR1 is MDHEN and CDR2 is SYDVKM in the germline V gene. Trimming removed 5 bases from V and 9 bases from J, with 14 bases in between. In nucleotides, the CDR3 is TGTGCCAGCAGTCTACAGGGAGCAGGGCCCCAGCATTTT. As protein: CASSLQGAGPQHF.

The rearrangement links TRBV7-9 to TRBJ2-5; D is ambiguous. The V gene's germline CDR1 is SEHNR and CDR2 FQNEAQ (reference sequence). CDR3 size: 13 residues. Trimming pared 4 bases from V and 6 bases from J, leaving 12 bases between. The CDR3 here is CASSSTAVKTQYF. The CDR3 nucleotides read TGTGCCAGCAGCTCGACCGCGGTGAAGACCCAGTACTTC.

This chain uses TRBV5-6 with TRBJ2-5; 9 bases fit TRBD1. V shed 4 bases, J shed 5 bases, and the junction held 3 bases outside the gene matches. The V gene's germline CDR1 is SGHDT and CDR2 YYEEEE. The CDR3 is 13 amino acids. As DNA, the CDR3 is TGTGCCAGCAGCACAGGACAGGGGGAGACCCAGTACTTC. This codes for CASSTGQGETQYF.

The rearrangement links TRBV7-2 to TRBJ2-5; TRBD2 matches at 8 bases. CDR3 size: 15 residues. CDR1 is SGHTA, CDR2 FQGNSA, per germline. V was clipped by 2 bases and J by 3 bases; unmatched bases: 5. The CDR3 spells CASSLIRLAKETQYF. Here the CDR3 DNA reads TGTGCCAGCAGCTTAATCCGACTAGCGAAAGAGACCCAGTACTTC.

The rearrangement joins TRBV5-4 to TRBJ2-5, with TRBD1 matching 10 bases. The CDR3 spans 16 residues. Unmatched junction bases numbered 8, after V lost 3 bases and J lost 3 bases. CDR1 is SGHNT and CDR2 is YYREEE in the germline V gene (reference sequence). This CDR3 is CASSSKGQGLEETQYF. DNA for the CDR3: TGTGCCAGCAGCTCGAAGGGACAGGGGTTGGAAGAGACCCAGTACTTC.

The V and J genes are TRBV25-1 and TRBJ1-4; D not resolved. This CDR3 region has 16 residues. V gave up 4 bases and J gave up 5 bases, with 17 bases separating them. In germline, CDR1 is MGHDK, CDR2 SYGVNS. In DNA, the CDR3 is TGTGCCAGCAGTGCAGGAGCGGGTCGGGTGAATGAAAAACTGTTTTTT. This translates into CASSAGAGRVNEKLFF.

The chain links TRBV11-2 to TRBJ2-1; no firm D call. CDR1 SGHAT and CDR2 FQNNGV come from the germline V gene. CDR3 length: 11 amino acids. V lost 5 bases, J lost 8 bases, and 7 bases lay in between. The CDR3 reads CASSLLYEQFF. The DNA for the CDR3 is TGTGCCAGCAGCCTCTTATATGAGCAGTTCTTC.

This clone was seen only a few times. The J gene is TRBJ2-7, the V gene TRBV2; the match to TRBD1 covers 7 bases. The CDR3 loop spans 13 amino acids. Germline loops: CDR1 SNHLY, CDR2 FYNNEI. The V segment lost 5 bases and the J segment 6 bases; nucleotides outside the gene matches: 7. In nucleotides, the CDR3 is TGTGCCAGCAGTTTTAAGGGGGCTGGCGAGCAGTACGTC. This translates into CASSFKGAGEQYV.

The chain has TRBV5-1 and TRBJ2-3; 11 bases match TRBD1. Trimming took 3 bases from V and 5 from J; bases not matched to a gene: 5. The germline V gene encodes CDR1 SGHRS and CDR2 YFSETQ. This CDR3 is 15 amino acids long. The CDR3 DNA is TGCGCCAGCAGCTCCGGGACAGGGGGTTTAGATACGCAGTATTTT. This gives the protein CASSSGTGGLDTQYF.

The V call is TRBV6-1, the J call TRBJ2-2; TRBD1 aligns across 7 bases. V trimming: 7 bases; J trimming: 2 bases; junction bases outside the gene matches: 7. The CDR3 length is 15 residues. Germline CDR1 is MNHNS and CDR2 is SASEGT. The CDR3 region is CASTMGQLNTGELFF. The DNA of the CDR3 is TGTGCCAGCACCATGGGACAGCTAAACACCGGGGAGCTGTTTTTT.

The genes are TRBV2 and TRBJ1-2; no firm D call. This CDR3 has 12 amino acids. Trimming stripped 7 bases from V and 1 base from J, with 7 bases between. The germline V gene has CDR1 SNHLY and CDR2 FYNNEI. The CDR3 region is CASNSLNYGYTF. CDR3 sequence (DNA): TGTGCCAGCAATAGTCTTAACTATGGCTACACCTTC.

The genes are TRBV19 and TRBJ2-7; TRBD2 agrees at 7 bases. CDR3 length: 14 amino acids. In germline, CDR1 is LNHDA, CDR2 SQIVND (reference sequence). Germline trimming cut 6 bases from V and 2 bases from J; bases unmatched to any gene: 7. Written as DNA, the CDR3 is TGTGCCAGTAGCCCCGGGGGAGGGCCCTACGAGCAGTACGTC. Translation: CASSPGGGPYEQYV.

This chain uses TRBV5-4 with TRBJ2-1; 15 bases line up with TRBD2. The CDR3 contains 15 residues. V lost 3 bases and J lost 9; bases outside the gene matches: 4. Germline V gene sequence: CDR1 SGHNT, CDR2 YYREEE (reference sequence). In DNA form, the CDR3 reads TGTGCCAGCAGCTCCGGACTAGCGGGGGGGCTTGAGCAGTTCTTC. Protein sequence: CASSSGLAGGLEQFF.

The chain employs TRBV28 and TRBJ1-5; D is perhaps TRBD1 (6 bases). The CDR3 is 15 residues long. V lost 5 bases to trimming and J lost 1 base, with 12 bases between them. The germline V gene encodes CDR1 MDHEN and CDR2 SYDVKM. Here the CDR3 reads CASSRTGPSNQPQHF. The CDR3, as DNA: TGTGCCAGCAGTCGTACAGGGCCAAGCAATCAGCCCCAGCATTTT.

The chain employs TRBV6-1 and TRBJ1-2; D is uncertain. Between the trimmed V and J ends, which lost 1 base and 6 bases, there was a span of 6 bases. Per the germline V gene, CDR1 is MNHNS and CDR2 is SASEGT. CDR3 length equals 12 residues. CDR3 sequence: CASSEVRDGYTF. CDR3 in DNA: TGTGCCAGCAGTGAAGTGAGGGATGGCTACACCTTC.

The V call is TRBV19, the J call TRBJ2-5; TRBD1 agrees at 11 bases. The CDR3 covers 16 residues. Germline-derived CDR1 and CDR2 are LNHDA and SQIVND (reference sequence). Trimming cost V 5 bases and J 2 bases; bases outside gene matches: 7. The CDR3 sequence is CASSPHGTGGQETQYF. The CDR3, as DNA: TGTGCCAGTAGTCCCCATGGGACAGGGGGTCAAGAGACCCAGTACTTC.

The rearrangement links TRBV19 to TRBJ1-2, with D possibly matching TRBD1 (5 bases). The CDR3 covers 14 residues. V shed 5 bases and J shed 5 bases, with 15 bases lying between them. CDR1 LNHDA and CDR2 SQIVND come from the germline V gene (reference sequence). The CDR3 nucleotides are TGTGCCAGTAGTGTCGCGGGGGGTTTTTATGGCTACACCTTC. Translation gives CASSVAGGFYGYTF.

V is TRBV3-1 (or the pseudogene TRBV3-2) and J is TRBJ1-4; the match to TRBD1 covers 9 bases. Germline CDR1 is LGHDT and CDR2 is YNNKEL (reference sequence). V shed 3 bases and J 7 bases; nucleotides not matched to a gene: 9. The CDR3 loop spans 16 amino acids. The CDR3 loop is CASSQPGTGSSEKLFF. CDR3 sequence (DNA): TGTGCCAGCAGCCAGCCCGGGACAGGGTCGAGTGAAAAACTGTTTTTT.

The chain joins TRBV5-5 to TRBJ1-1; 9 bases align to TRBD1. From germline, CDR1 is SGHKS and CDR2 YYEKEE (reference sequence). J was trimmed by 6 bases and V by 4 bases; bases with no gene match: 16. The CDR3 runs 17 residues. For the CDR3, the DNA is TGTGCCAGCAGCACCCAGCCGGGACAGGGTATTATCGCTGAAGCTTTCTTT. Amino acid sequence: CASSTQPGQGIIAEAFF.

The rearrangement links TRBV11-2 to TRBJ2-1; unclear D gene. CDR1 SGHAT and CDR2 FQNNGV come from the germline V gene. CDR3 size: 14 residues. V was pared by 4 bases and J by 7 bases, with 14 bases between. The CDR3 here is CASSSRLRRNEQFF. The CDR3 nucleotides read TGTGCCAGCAGCTCACGCCTACGCCGGAATGAGCAGTTCTTC.

The chain carries TRBV6-1 and TRBJ1-2; perhaps TRBD1 as D (6 bases). CDR1 and CDR2 (germline): MNHNS, SASEGT. Between the trimmed V and J ends, which lost 6 bases and 4 bases, there was a span of 15 bases. The CDR3 loop spans 14 amino acids. CDR3 bases: TGTGCCAGCAGAAGGACAGATATGAGCTATGGCTACACCTTC. It codes for CASRRTDMSYGYTF.

This clone was counted once. The chain uses TRBV5-1 and TRBJ2-7; no clear D gene. The length of the CDR3 is 9 residues. The V end lost 4 bases, the J end lost 13 bases, and 9 bases lay between the germline ends. Germline CDR1 and CDR2: SGHRS and YFSETQ. Here the CDR3 reads CASSPERYV. The CDR3 bases are TGCGCCAGCAGCCCCGAGCGCTACGTC.

The chain uses TRBV10-2 and TRBJ1-2; TRBD1 might be the D (6 bases). The CDR3 sequence is 12 residues long. The V gene lost 10 bases and the J gene lost 4 bases, with 13 bases spanning the gap. Per the germline V gene, CDR1 is WSHSY and CDR2 is SAAADI. The CDR3 DNA reads TGCGCCACCAACAGGGATTCCTATGGCTACACCTTC. Its translation: CATNRDSYGYTF.

V and J are TRBV3-1 (or the pseudogene TRBV3-2) and TRBJ1-2, with D unresolved. This CDR3 region has 13 residues. V lost 4 bases, J lost 2 bases, and 8 bases lay in between. Germline V CDR1 and CDR2: LGHDT, YNNKEL (reference sequence). DNA for the CDR3: TGTGCCAGCAGCCCTATGAAAAACTATGGCTACACCTTC. It encodes CASSPMKNYGYTF.

The rearrangement links TRBV9 to TRBJ1-2; the D is unclear. In germline, CDR1 is SGDLS, CDR2 YYNGEE. Trimming took 4 bases from V and 4 from J, leaving 11 bases between them. The CDR3 consists of 13 residues. CDR3 DNA sequence: TGTGCCAGCAGCTCGGGATCTACCTATGGCTACACCTTC. Its protein is CASSSGSTYGYTF.